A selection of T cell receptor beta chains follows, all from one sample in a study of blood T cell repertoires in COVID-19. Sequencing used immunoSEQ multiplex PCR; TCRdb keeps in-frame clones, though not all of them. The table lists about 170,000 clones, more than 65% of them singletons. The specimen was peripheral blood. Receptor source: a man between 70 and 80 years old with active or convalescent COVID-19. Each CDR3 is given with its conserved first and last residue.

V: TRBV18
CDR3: CATRDSPNTEAFF

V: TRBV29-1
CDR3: CSVTGTGGYEKLFF

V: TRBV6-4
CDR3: CASSATGGRNEQFF

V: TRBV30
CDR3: CAWSATQGRNTEAFF

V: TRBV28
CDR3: CASSPQQGAGTEAFF

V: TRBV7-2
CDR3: CASSKTGVGEQFF

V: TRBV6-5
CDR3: CASSSDRVRSGELFF

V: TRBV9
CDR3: CASSGYPRDRGQDSVSGANVLTF

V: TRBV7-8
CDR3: CASSLTGGWDTEAFF

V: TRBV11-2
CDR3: CASSRRGSAEAFF

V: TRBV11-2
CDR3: CASSDLRSGMNTEAFF

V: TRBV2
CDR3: CASRVGTGRGDYGYTF

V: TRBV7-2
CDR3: CASSSEVSDTQYF

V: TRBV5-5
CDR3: CASSRTSGGRDTQYF

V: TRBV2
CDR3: CASSSEGGTYEQYF

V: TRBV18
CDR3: CASSHSSYEQYF

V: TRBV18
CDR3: CASSPTGDNSPLHF

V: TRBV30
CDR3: CAWSRGHRILKETQYF

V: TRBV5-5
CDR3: CASSLTGQPNTEAFF

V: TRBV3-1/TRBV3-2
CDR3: CASSRQGMSYGYTF

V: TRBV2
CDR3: CASSASYTIYF

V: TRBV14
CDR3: CASSPPYRASTGELFF

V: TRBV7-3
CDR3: CASSSGTSGEYNEQFF

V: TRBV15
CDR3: CATSGVGSGQRILGETQYF

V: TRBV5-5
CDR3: CASSPFTSTYEQYF

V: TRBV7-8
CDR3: CASVLPPYEQYF

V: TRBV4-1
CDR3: CASSPSRFSFTGNTIYF

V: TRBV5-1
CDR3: CASRSPSDEQFF

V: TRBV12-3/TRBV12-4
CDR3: CASSPTENTEAFF

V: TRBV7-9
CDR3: CASRRDLTYNEQFF

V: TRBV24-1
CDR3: CATGWGGPGANVLTF